The sequence of this T cell receptor beta chain was determined in a study of metastatic and nonmetastatic thyroid tumors. At the level of the study: Comparison of repertoires was carried out across blood and tumor or nodule tissue from malignant and benign thyroid patients. Study-level results: TCR beta diversity was reportedly significantly higher in malignant thyroid tumors than benign nodules, in blood and tumor.

The germline V gene has CDR1 SGHVS and CDR2 FNYEAQ. CDR3 length: 13 amino acids. Trimming stripped 3 bases from V and 5 bases from J, with 10 bases between. Source study methods: Built for papillary thyroid cancer, a distant-metastasis classifier drew on CDR3 differences across clinicopathological groups. TCRdb reassembled clones from the PCR reads with MiXCR. The V and J calls shown here were made by TCRdb, not taken from the authors' results. Of tens of thousands of clones listed, about a sixth are singletons. No treatment of any kind had been given to any patient before thyroid surgery. This clone was observed at least ten times. Its matching antigen is unknown.

This rearrangement joins TRBV7-6 to TRBJ1-1; D is perhaps TRBD1 (5 bases). The sequence was collected from a female donor with papillary thyroid cancer or a benign thyroid nodule (not recorded which). Some clones in this sample may be carry-over from other donors' samples. The sequenced sample was blood. The CDR3 nucleotides read TGTGCCAGCAGCTTTGGCAGGGTTACTGAAGCTTTCTTT. This codes for CASSFGRVTEAFF.